A single sample is the source of the 12 T cell receptor beta chains below, sequenced in a study of chemoradiotherapy in HPV16-positive cancers. Clones were sequenced by immunoSEQ multiplex PCR, and TCRdb holds only the in-frame ones, with some missing. The sample has about 1,000 clones, roughly 80% seen once. This specimen was tumor tissue, taken from a patient who underwent chemoradiotherapy. These receptors originate from a human donor with HPV-associated anogenital cancer.

This chain joins TRBV7-8 and TRBJ2-7, with TRBD1 matching 9 bases. The CDR3 contains 17 residues. CDR1 SGHVS and CDR2 FQNEAQ come from the germline V gene. V was pared by 1 base and J by 2 bases, with 9 bases of the junction left unmatched. The CDR3 here is CASSLGRPGQGAYEQYF. DNA of the CDR3: TGTGCCAGCAGCTTAGGGAGACCGGGACAGGGAGCCTACGAGCAGTACTTC.

This chain joins TRBV2 and TRBJ2-3, with 7 bases matching TRBD1. The CDR3 length is 15 residues. Germline values: CDR1 SNHLY, CDR2 FYNNEI. J lost 2 bases, V lost 6 bases, and 8 bases had no gene match. In DNA form, the CDR3 reads TGTGCCAGCAGCATAACAGGGGCCCCCACAGATACGCAGTATTTT. This sequence encodes CASSITGAPTDTQYF.

The CDR3, as DNA: TGTGCCAGTAGTATAGGCGAGACAGGGGTAAGCTCACCCCTCCACTTT. This codes for CASSIGETGVSSPLHF. The V and J genes are TRBV19 and TRBJ1-6; 8 bases fit TRBD1. After removal of 1 base from V and 10 bases from J, the junction contained 9 bases not matched to a gene. CDR3 length equals 16 residues. Germline V gene lookup returns CDR1 LNHDA and CDR2 SQIVND (reference sequence).

The chain has TRBV30 and TRBJ1-6, with TRBD1 matching over 10 bases. V trimming: 8 bases; J trimming: 9 bases; junction bases outside the gene matches: 10. Germline V lookup: CDR1 GTSNPN, CDR2 SVGIG (reference sequence). CDR3 length: 14 amino acids. CDR3 in amino acids: CAGGPGQGSSPLHF. CDR3 nucleotide sequence: TGTGCCGGCGGTCCGGGACAGGGGAGTTCACCCCTCCACTTT.

This rearrangement joins TRBV6-1 to TRBJ2-4; 9 positions match TRBD1. Germline V gene lookup returns CDR1 MNHNS and CDR2 SASEGT. V dropped 4 bases and J dropped 3; count of bases not matched to a gene: 4. The CDR3 runs to 15 residues. The CDR3 sequence: CASSAGQGDKNIQYF. The CDR3 DNA reads as TGTGCCAGCAGTGCGGGACAGGGTGACAAAAACATTCAGTACTTC.

The chain employs TRBV14 and TRBJ2-5; D ambiguous. V gave up 1 base and J gave up 5 bases, with 14 bases separating them. The CDR3 sequence is 15 residues long. Looked up from germline, CDR1 is SGHDN and CDR2 is FVKESK. The chain's CDR3 is CASSQVLQIGETQYF. CDR3 coding DNA: TGTGCCAGCAGCCAAGTTCTCCAGATAGGCGAGACCCAGTACTTC.

The chain employs TRBV7-7 and TRBJ2-6, with D uncertain. CDR1 is SSHAT and CDR2 is FNYEAQ in the germline V gene (reference sequence). CDR3 length equals 18 residues. V lost 5 bases to trimming and J lost 5 bases, with 22 bases between them. Written as DNA, the CDR3 is TGTGCCAGCAGCAGAGTACGAGTGCCACAAAGTCGGGCCAACGTCCTGACTTTC. This translates into CASSRVRVPQSRANVLTF.

The chain is built from TRBV5-1 and TRBJ1-4, with TRBD1 as a possible D gene (5 bases). The CDR3 contains 16 residues. Germline assignment: CDR1 SGHRS and CDR2 YFSETQ. Trimming cost V 0 bases and J 4 bases, with 13 bases left between them. The DNA of the CDR3 is TGCGCCAGCAGCTTGGATGGCAGGGAAATTAATGAAAAACTGTTTTTT. Its translation: CASSLDGREINEKLFF.

V and J are TRBV2 and TRBJ2-6; 8 bases line up with TRBD1. The CDR3 is 19 amino acids. The V gene end was trimmed by 0 bases and the J gene end by 9 bases; junction bases not matched to a gene: 16. Germline V lookup: CDR1 SNHLY, CDR2 FYNNEI. The CDR3 sequence: CASSEAWGTGFLEDNVLTF. CDR3 DNA: TGTGCCAGCAGTGAAGCGTGGGGGACAGGTTTTTTGGAAGACAACGTCCTGACTTTC.

The chain combines TRBV5-1 with TRBJ2-5; D is unclear. The V and J ends lost 0 bases and 4 bases respectively, with 13 bases between them. This CDR3 is 15 amino acids long. The germline V gene encodes CDR1 SGHRS and CDR2 YFSETQ. CDR3 amino acids: CASSLGPPQGETQYF. The CDR3, as DNA: TGCGCCAGCAGCTTGGGTCCCCCTCAAGGAGAGACCCAGTACTTC.

This clone was seen a handful of times. The chain recombines TRBV7-6 with TRBJ1-3, with D tentatively TRBD1 (5 bases). Germline-derived CDR1 and CDR2 are SGHVS and FNYEAQ. V was trimmed by 3 bases and J by 2 bases, leaving 14 bases between them. CDR3 length equals 16 residues. CDR3 sequence: CASSFKGFGAGNTIYF. The DNA of the CDR3 is TGTGCCAGCAGCTTTAAGGGGTTCGGAGCTGGAAACACCATATATTTT.

DNA of the CDR3: TGCGCCAGCAGCCCCCGGGACAGACAACACGAGCAGTACTTC. Translating it yields CASSPRDRQHEQYF. The gene calls are TRBV4-1 and TRBJ2-7, with 7 nucleotides matching TRBD1. The CDR3 covers 14 residues. V lost 4 bases to trimming and J lost 5 bases; unmatched junction nucleotides: 8. CDR1 is MGHRA and CDR2 is YSYEKL in the germline V gene.